The next 9 T cell receptor beta chains were all read from a single sample in a study of shared clonotypes between healthy human individuals. Using immunoSEQ multiplex PCR, the repertoire was profiled, and TCRdb retains in-frame clones only, with some absent. The table has about 2.1 million clones, 93% seen once. Naive CD8 cells lacked CD45RO, underwent positive selection for CCR7 and left out terminally differentiated effector memory CD45RA+ cells. Source material: naive CD8+ T cells from PBMCs. These TCRs come from a man between 18 and 29 years old in good health. Some clones in this sample may be carry-over from other donors' samples.

Of note for this clone: This same CDR3 is encoded by further DNA sequences in the sample. This chain uses TRBV28 with TRBJ1-1, with TRBD1 as a possible D gene (6 bases). CDR3 length: 14 residues. CDR1 is MDHEN and CDR2 is SYDVKM in the germline V gene. Trimming took off 3 bases at V and 1 base at J, with 9 bases between the two ends. The CDR3 region has the DNA TGTGCCAGCAGTTTTCGGGGGCCGAACACTGAAGCTTTCTTT. This sequence encodes CASSFRGPNTEAFF.

The chain combines TRBV27 with TRBJ1-2; D is perhaps TRBD1 (6 bases). This CDR3 region has 13 residues. The V and J ends lost 5 bases and 5 bases respectively, with 12 bases between them. Germline CDR1 reads MNHEY; CDR2 reads SMNVEV (reference sequence). The CDR3 sequence is CASSPQGEYGYTF. In DNA, the CDR3 is TGTGCCAGCAGTCCACAGGGCGAATATGGCTACACCTTC.

The gene calls are TRBV6-6 and TRBJ1-1; no reliable D call. This CDR3 comprises 13 residues. Germline V gene lookup returns CDR1 MNHNY and CDR2 SVGAGI (reference sequence). Trimming removed 2 bases from V and 4 bases from J, with 8 bases in between. This chain's CDR3 is CASSYDVSTEAFF. The CDR3 region has the DNA TGTGCCAGCAGTTACGACGTGTCCACTGAAGCTTTCTTT.

As concerns this clone: Other DNA sequences in this specimen translate into the identical CDR3. This rearrangement joins TRBV27 to TRBJ2-1, with TRBD2 matching over 13 bases. V dropped 7 bases and J dropped 4; count of bases not matched to a gene: 1. Germline V gene lookup returns CDR1 MNHEY and CDR2 SMNVEV (reference sequence). The CDR3 length is 14 residues. CDR3 coding DNA: TGTGCCAGCACGGGACTAGCGGGGTACAATGAGCAGTTCTTC. Translated, it gives CASTGLAGYNEQFF.

The rearrangement links TRBV10-2 to TRBJ2-7; unclear D gene. Germline V gene lookup returns CDR1 WSHSY and CDR2 SAAADI. The V and J ends lost 6 bases and 6 bases respectively, with 12 bases between them. The CDR3 is 12 amino acids. CDR3 loop: CASSHSFREQYF. The CDR3 bases are TGCGCCAGCAGCCACTCCTTCCGCGAGCAGTACTTC.

The J gene is TRBJ2-1, the V gene TRBV9, with TRBD2 as a possible D gene (6 bases). Germline values: CDR1 SGDLS, CDR2 YYNGEE. The CDR3 covers 16 residues. Trimming stripped 2 bases from V and 3 bases from J, with 15 bases between. The DNA for the CDR3 is TGTGCCAGCAGCGTTGAGTCCAGCGGGTACTACAATGAGCAGTTCTTC. Translation: CASSVESSGYYNEQFF.

This rearrangement joins TRBV4-1 to TRBJ2-7, with 8 bases aligning to TRBD1. CDR1 is MGHRA and CDR2 is YSYEKL in the germline V gene. V lost 0 bases and J lost 4; bases outside the gene matches: 8. The CDR3 is 16 amino acids. This CDR3 is CASSQDRTGTVYEQYF. For the CDR3, the DNA is TGCGCCAGCAGCCAAGATCGGACAGGGACAGTGTACGAGCAGTACTTC.

The chain combines TRBV28 with TRBJ2-7; 10 nucleotides align to TRBD1. V shed 4 bases, J shed 4 bases, and the junction held 7 bases outside the gene matches. Germline CDR1 MDHEN, CDR2 SYDVKM. This CDR3 has 15 residues. CDR3 nucleotides: TGTGCCAGCAGTTCACCGGGACAGGGGTCATACGAGCAGTACTTC. Its translation is CASSSPGQGSYEQYF.

This chain links TRBV11-2 with TRBJ2-1, with 7 bases aligning to TRBD2. Germline values: CDR1 SGHAT, CDR2 FQNNGV. The CDR3 runs 16 residues. V lost 1 base and J lost 8; bases outside the gene matches: 11. The CDR3 sequence is CASSLGGLVSLDEQFF. CDR3 bases: TGTGCCAGCAGCTTAGGTGGACTAGTTAGTCTCGATGAGCAGTTCTTC.